This T cell receptor (beta chain) was sequenced during a study of cytomegalovirus exposure and HLA in healthy donors. Findings and limits, study-wide: Cytomegalovirus-associated status was assigned to 164 TCR beta chains.

Nominally healthy donors provided the samples, though records likely missed some immune exposures. PCR primers comprised 60 Vbeta and 13 Jbeta primers. Only in-frame clones appear in the TCRdb table, and some are missing; sequencing was by immunoSEQ multiplex PCR. The data hold around 170,000 clones, with about 80% observed a single time. This clone was detected a few times. Its antigen is not identified. V lost 3 bases to trimming and J lost 0 bases, with 12 bases between them. Germline CDR1 is SGHTA and CDR2 is FQGNSA. The CDR3 contains 16 residues. The V call is TRBV7-2, the J call TRBJ1-3; tentative D call: TRBD1 (5 bases). This clonotype was sampled from a man aged 55 to 70 in good health and CMV-seronegative. The specimen sequenced was PBMCs. The CDR3 is CASSFGRARSGNTIYF. The CDR3 bases are TGTGCCAGCAGCTTTGGCAGGGCCCGCTCTGGAAACACCATATATTTT.